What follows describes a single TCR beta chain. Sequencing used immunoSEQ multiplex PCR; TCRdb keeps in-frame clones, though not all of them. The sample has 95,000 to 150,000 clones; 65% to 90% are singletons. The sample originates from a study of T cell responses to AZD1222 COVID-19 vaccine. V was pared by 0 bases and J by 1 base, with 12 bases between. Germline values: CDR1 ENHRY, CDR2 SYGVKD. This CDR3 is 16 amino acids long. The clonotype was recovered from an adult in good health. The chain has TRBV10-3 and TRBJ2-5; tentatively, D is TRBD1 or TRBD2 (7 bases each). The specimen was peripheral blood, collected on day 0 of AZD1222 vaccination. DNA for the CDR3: TGTGCCATCAGTGAGTCCAGGGGGGGAGGCCAAGAGACCCAGTACTTC. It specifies CAISESRGGGQETQYF.